The entry below describes one T cell receptor (beta chain). Its antigen is unidentified. This sample was included in a study of shared clonotypes between healthy human individuals. Overall study findings and caveats: Donors were few, which limited the genetic and exposure-history diversity represented.

V was trimmed by 3 bases and J by 3 bases, leaving 5 bases between them. Germline V lookup: CDR1 SEHNR, CDR2 FQNEAQ (reference sequence). This CDR3 has 12 residues. Caucasian adults residing in Nashville, Tennessee made up all the donors. Deep-level assay runs were performed. TCRdb's copy holds only in-frame clones and misses some; the assay was immunoSEQ multiplex PCR. The sample lists 950,000 to 1,100,000 clones, around 74% occurring once. The receptor's source is a man younger than 35 in good health. The chain employs TRBV7-9 and TRBJ1-2; D gene ambiguous. Specimen: memory CD4+ T cells sorted from blood. The subset here: CD45RA-negative fraction. This CDR3 is CASSFTDYGYTF. The DNA for the CDR3 is TGTGCCAGCAGCTTTACCGACTATGGCTACACCTTC.